This T cell receptor (beta chain) emerged from a study of resident and recirculating memory T cells in vitiligo (dated by TCRdb to the late 2010s). Context from the whole study: For TCR beta sequencing, epidermis was obtained by shave biopsy from two lesional and two nonlesional sites, and PBMCs were also collected, from each of 3 stable vitiligo patients. Samples were homogenized without cell sorting just before genomic DNA extraction with the Qiagen DNeasy Blood & Tissue Kit. The human TCR beta sequencing was designed to test whether specific clones found in lesional vitiligo skin differed from the clones found in nonlesional skin and in blood.

As to this clone: The antigen it recognizes is unknown. One base away there is no much larger clone; base qualities are not given.

What the work shows at the level of the full study, not this receptor alone: Future mechanistic studies are needed so that the relative contributions of the lesion-infiltrating T cell clones and of human Trm versus Tcm pools can be evaluated. TCR sequences were not found to be conserved across biopsy sites or patients, suggesting that different lesions are infiltrated by different T cell clones, a pattern described as private specificity. No unique dominant TCR clone was detected, and variation in clonality was observed among vitiligo lesions. Even within a single patient, overlap and correlation analysis found no significant repertoire overlap between any biopsies apart from each lesion compared with itself.

Measured from the cysteine to the phenylalanine, the CDR3 is 12 residues long. CDR3 DNA is the only sequence kept; it has 36 bases, read in frame from the first base. Cut back by 1 base and 5 bases, the V and J ends lie 5 bases apart. CDR1 and CDR2 are drawn from the germline V gene: SQVTM, ANQGSEA. A patient's vitiligo counted as stable when the lesions had not changed at all during the previous 6 months. To qualify as stable, patients additionally needed to show no confetti depigmentation, which is a clinical sign of active vitiligo. Any patient who had received treatment in the previous three months was excluded. PBMCs were isolated from heparinized blood by Ficoll density gradient centrifugation and then flash-frozen. TCR beta chains were amplified from genomic DNA using the immunoSEQ hsTCRB kit. The immunoSEQ service ran the sequencing of the TCR beta libraries on an Illumina MiSeq instrument. The paper's data handling went like this. Analysis of the repertoire data was performed with the immunoSEQ Analyzer. What TCRdb holds here is the immuneACCESS table cut down to in-frame rearrangements. Part of the clones is not present; checked against another copy, under half of the missing clones reflect an unresolved V gene, and the others are unexplained. The V and J calls and clone size are taken from that table; D and trimming were inferred from the DNA. The sample table lists around 76,000 clones, roughly 92% of them with a count of one. The ten top clones hold around 4.6% of the sample.

Material: blood. The TCR was taken from a male donor with vitiligo. The chain is made from TRBV29-1 and TRBJ2-2, and possibly TRBD2, on 5 matching bases. The bases read TGCAGCGTTGAAGCGGGGACCGGGGAGCTGTTTTTT. Translated, it reads CSVEAGTGELFF.